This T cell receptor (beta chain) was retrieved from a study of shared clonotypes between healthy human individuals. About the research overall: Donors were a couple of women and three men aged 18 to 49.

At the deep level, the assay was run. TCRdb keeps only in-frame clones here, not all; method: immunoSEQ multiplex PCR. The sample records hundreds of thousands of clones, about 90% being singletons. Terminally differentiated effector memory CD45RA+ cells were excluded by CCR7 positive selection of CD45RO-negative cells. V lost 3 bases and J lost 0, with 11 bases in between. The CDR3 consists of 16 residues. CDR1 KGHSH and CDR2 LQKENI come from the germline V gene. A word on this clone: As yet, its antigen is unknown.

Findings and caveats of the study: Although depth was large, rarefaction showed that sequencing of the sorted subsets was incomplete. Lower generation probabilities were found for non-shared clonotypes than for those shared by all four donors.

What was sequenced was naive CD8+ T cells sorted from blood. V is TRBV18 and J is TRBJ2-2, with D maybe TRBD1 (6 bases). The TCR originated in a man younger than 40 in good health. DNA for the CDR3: TGTGCCAGCTCACCCCAGGGACACCCGAACACCGGGGAGCTGTTTTTT. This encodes CASSPQGHPNTGELFF.